The 7 T cell receptor beta chains presented below share a single source sample, sequenced in a study of blood T cell repertoires in COVID-19. Here immunoSEQ multiplex PCR was the method, and the copy in TCRdb shows in-frame clones only, minus some. The sample has hundreds of thousands of clones, 75% to 85% seen once. Sequencing was performed on PBMCs or T cells enriched from blood (not recorded which). The receptors shown here come from a woman aged 40 to 50 with acute COVID-19.

V is TRBV7-3 and J is TRBJ2-7; TRBD2 matches at 10 bases. The CDR3 is 13 residues long. V lost 2 bases, J lost 6 bases, and 1 base stayed unmatched. Germline CDR1 SGHTA, CDR2 FQGTGA. The CDR3 region is CASSLASGSEQYF. In DNA, the CDR3 is TGTGCCAGCAGCTTAGCTAGCGGGAGCGAGCAGTACTTC.

The chain is built from TRBV4-1 and TRBJ2-7; perhaps TRBD1 as D (6 bases). Germline V CDR1 and CDR2: MGHRA, YSYEKL. V lost 0 bases and J 2 bases, leaving 14 bases between the germline ends. The CDR3 is 16 amino acids. The DNA of the CDR3 is TGCGCCAGCAGCCAAGATTGGTCGGACAGCCCCTACGAGCAGTACTTC. It translates to CASSQDWSDSPYEQYF.

Here the CDR3 reads CASSSGATNEKLFF. DNA of the CDR3: TGTGCCAGCAGTTCCGGAGCAACTAATGAAAAACTGTTTTTT. The genes are TRBV27 and TRBJ1-4; D gene unclear. CDR3 length equals 14 residues. V was pared by 4 bases and J by 0 bases, with 6 bases between. Germline lookup yields CDR1 MNHEY and CDR2 SMNVEV (reference sequence).

This chain links TRBV28 with TRBJ1-2; D remains unclear. This CDR3 contains 13 residues. Looked up from germline, CDR1 is MDHEN and CDR2 is SYDVKM. V was clipped by 10 bases and J by 4 bases, with 16 bases between them. The CDR3 DNA reads TGTGCCATCACCGGAGGGCAGATCTATGGCTACACCTTC. This translates into CAITGGQIYGYTF.

This chain connects TRBV24-1 to TRBJ1-2, with 9 bases lining up with TRBD1. The CDR3 consists of 15 residues. CDR1 KGHDR and CDR2 SFDVKD come from the germline V gene. With 6 bases clipped from V and 8 bases from J, the junction kept 12 bases outside the gene matches. In nucleotides, the CDR3 is TGTGCCACCAGTTACGAGGGACAGGGACAGAGGGGCTACACCTTC. Translating gives CATSYEGQGQRGYTF.

V and J are TRBV5-6 and TRBJ2-7; the D gene is possibly TRBD1 (5 bases). Trimming pared 1 base from V and 5 bases from J, leaving 16 bases between. The CDR3 has 15 residues. Germline loops: CDR1 SGHDT, CDR2 YYEEEE. CDR3 region: CASSLFQGARNEQYF. The DNA for the CDR3 is TGTGCCAGCAGCTTGTTCCAAGGGGCGAGGAACGAGCAGTACTTC.

The chain joins TRBV28 to TRBJ2-7, with TRBD1 as a possible D gene (6 bases). This CDR3 is 14 amino acids long. Germline lookup yields CDR1 MDHEN and CDR2 SYDVKM. V was trimmed by 1 base and J by 3 bases, leaving 10 bases between them. The CDR3 sequence: CASSLSGTRYEQYF. CDR3 DNA sequence: TGTGCCAGCAGTTTATCCGGGACACGCTACGAGCAGTACTTC.